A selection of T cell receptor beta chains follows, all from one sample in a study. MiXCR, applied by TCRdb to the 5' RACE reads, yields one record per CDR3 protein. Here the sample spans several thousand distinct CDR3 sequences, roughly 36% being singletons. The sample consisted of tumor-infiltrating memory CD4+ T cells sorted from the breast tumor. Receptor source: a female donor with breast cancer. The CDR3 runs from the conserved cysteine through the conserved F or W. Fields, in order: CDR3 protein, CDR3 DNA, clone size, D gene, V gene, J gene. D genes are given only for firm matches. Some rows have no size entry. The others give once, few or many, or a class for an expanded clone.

CDR3 protein: CASSLAALGTGELFF
CDR3 DNA: TGCGCCAGCAGCTTGGCGGCACTTGGGACCGGGGAGCTGTTTTTT
clone size: medium-sized
D gene: NA
V gene: TRBV5-1
J gene: TRBJ2-2

CDR3 protein: CASTGDRVYNEQFF
CDR3 DNA: TGTGCCAGTACAGGGGACAGGGTCTACAATGAGCAGTTCTTC
clone size: many
D gene: TRBD1
V gene: TRBV19
J gene: TRBJ2-1

CDR3 protein: CASSIEGDLSPLHF
CDR3 DNA: TGTGCCAGCAGTATCGAGGGGGACCTGTCACCCCTCCACTTT
clone size: NA
D gene: NA
V gene: TRBV2
J gene: TRBJ1-6

CDR3 protein: CSARRTGINIQYF
CDR3 DNA: TGCAGTGCTAGGAGGACAGGGATAAACATTCAGTACTTC
clone size: many
D gene: TRBD1
V gene: TRBV20-1
J gene: TRBJ2-4

CDR3 protein: CASSLAGYGLAYNEQFF
CDR3 DNA: TGCGCCAGCAGCTTGGCAGGATACGGACTGGCATACAATGAGCAGTTCTTC
clone size: NA
D gene: NA
V gene: TRBV5-1
J gene: TRBJ2-1

CDR3 protein: CASSSLGGRNEKLFF
CDR3 DNA: TGTGCCAGCAGCTCGTTGGGGGGACGAAATGAAAAACTGTTTTTT
clone size: many
D gene: NA
V gene: TRBV9
J gene: TRBJ1-4

CDR3 protein: CASSGYWTSDYNEQFF
CDR3 DNA: TGTGCCAGCAGTGGATACTGGACTAGCGACTACAATGAGCAGTTCTTC
clone size: NA
D gene: TRBD2
V gene: TRBV6-1
J gene: TRBJ2-1

CDR3 protein: CASSLASGDMNTEAFF
CDR3 DNA: TGTGCCAGCAGCTTGGCTTCTGGCGACATGAACACTGAAGCTTTCTTT
clone size: NA
D gene: NA
V gene: TRBV7-8
J gene: TRBJ1-1

CDR3 protein: CATSDITSGFHNEQFF
CDR3 DNA: TGTGCCACCAGTGATATTACTAGCGGGTTCCACAATGAGCAGTTCTTC
clone size: NA
D gene: TRBD2
V gene: TRBV24-1
J gene: TRBJ2-1

CDR3 protein: CASSNRSSYNEQFF
CDR3 DNA: TGTGCCAGCAGCAACAGGAGCTCCTACAATGAGCAGTTCTTC
clone size: few
D gene: NA
V gene: TRBV7-9
J gene: TRBJ2-1

CDR3 protein: CASRGTSGQETQYF
CDR3 DNA: TGTGCCAGCAGGGGGACTAGCGGACAAGAGACCCAGTACTTC
clone size: NA
D gene: TRBD2
V gene: TRBV6-5
J gene: TRBJ2-5

CDR3 protein: CASSWRTGELFF
CDR3 DNA: TGTGCCAGCAGCTGGAGGACCGGGGAGCTGTTTTTT
clone size: many
D gene: NA
V gene: TRBV5-6
J gene: TRBJ2-2

CDR3 protein: CASSSSSYEQYF
CDR3 DNA: TGTGCCAGCAGCTCAAGCTCCTACGAGCAGTACTTC
clone size: few
D gene: NA
V gene: TRBV7-6
J gene: TRBJ2-7

CDR3 protein: CSAKDMASTEAFF
CDR3 DNA: TGCAGTGCTAAAGACATGGCGTCCACTGAAGCTTTCTTT
clone size: NA
D gene: NA
V gene: TRBV20-1
J gene: TRBJ1-1

CDR3 protein: CASSTIAGVTDTQYF
CDR3 DNA: TGTGCCAGTAGTACCATAGCGGGAGTGACAGATACGCAGTATTTT
clone size: NA
D gene: TRBD2
V gene: TRBV19
J gene: TRBJ2-3

CDR3 protein: CASSYPQNTEAFF
CDR3 DNA: TGTGCCAGCAGCTACCCTCAGAACACTGAAGCTTTCTTT
clone size: NA
D gene: NA
V gene: TRBV7-2
J gene: TRBJ1-1

CDR3 protein: CASSLGRLSYEQYF
CDR3 DNA: TGTGCCAGCAGTTTGGGCCGGTTGTCCTACGAGCAGTACTTC
clone size: few
D gene: NA
V gene: TRBV28
J gene: TRBJ2-7

CDR3 protein: CAWSGQGETQYF
CDR3 DNA: TGTGCCTGGAGTGGACAGGGAGAGACCCAGTACTTC
clone size: NA
D gene: TRBD1
V gene: TRBV30
J gene: TRBJ2-5

CDR3 protein: CAGRFLVGGCEQYF
CDR3 DNA: TGTGCCGGCAGATTCCTAGTGGGAGGTTGCGAGCAGTACTTC
clone size: NA
D gene: NA
V gene: TRBV12-3/TRBV12-4
J gene: TRBJ2-7

CDR3 protein: CASSPPRTRIEQYF
CDR3 DNA: TGTGCCAGCAGCCCTCCCCGTACTAGAATTGAGCAGTACTTC
clone size: NA
D gene: NA
V gene: TRBV7-8
J gene: TRBJ2-7

CDR3 protein: CSVGREDTGELFF
CDR3 DNA: TGCAGCGTTGGCAGGGAGGACACCGGGGAGCTGTTTTTT
clone size: few
D gene: NA
V gene: TRBV29-1
J gene: TRBJ2-2

CDR3 protein: CASSLGGPGYEQYF
CDR3 DNA: TGTGCCAGCAGCTTAGGCGGGCCAGGGTACGAGCAGTACTTC
clone size: medium-sized
D gene: NA
V gene: TRBV7-3
J gene: TRBJ2-7

CDR3 protein: CTSSLILILRNGYTF
CDR3 DNA: TGTACCAGCAGCTTGATTTTAATCCTGAGGAATGGCTACACTTTC
clone size: few
D gene: NA
V gene: TRBV5-8
J gene: TRBJ1-2

CDR3 protein: CASSRLEGLAGNEQFF
CDR3 DNA: TGTGCCAGCAGCCGGTTAGAGGGGCTAGCGGGAAATGAGCAGTTCTTC
clone size: many
D gene: TRBD2
V gene: TRBV2
J gene: TRBJ2-1

CDR3 protein: CASSEVRGFSEAFF
CDR3 DNA: TGTGCCAGCAGTGAAGTTAGGGGGTTTTCTGAAGCTTTCTTT
clone size: NA
D gene: NA
V gene: TRBV6-1
J gene: TRBJ1-1

CDR3 protein: CASSQVLLPGGNEKLFF
CDR3 DNA: TGTGCCAGCAGCCAAGTTCTCCTCCCGGGGGGGAATGAAAAACTGTTTTTT
clone size: large
D gene: NA
V gene: TRBV4-2
J gene: TRBJ1-4